The present T cell receptor (beta chain) was sequenced within a study of blood T cell repertoires in COVID-19. About the research overall: Samples of COVID-19 (acute and convalescent) were obtained from the United States, Italy and Spain. Nucleic acid was either cDNA or gDNA, and it came from T cells, B-cell-depleted T cells, or PBMCs.

Methods used by the authors: Nucleated cell counts were estimated from reference gene primer amplification. Assay: immunoSEQ multiplex PCR; the TCRdb copy retains only in-frame clones and omits some. V and J calls plus clone size are reproduced from that table; the DNA served to infer D and trimming. The top ten clones hold roughly 1.8% of a sample with 90,000 or so clones, approximately 90% of them seen once. CDR3 size: 15 residues. Trimming cost V 1 base and J 5 bases; bases outside gene matches: 7. Germline values: CDR1 SGHKS, CDR2 YYEKEE (reference sequence). Sequences were obtained from peripheral blood. This TCR came from a human donor with active COVID-19. The donor label of this sample is uncertain. This rearrangement joins TRBV5-5 to TRBJ2-5; 8 bases agree with TRBD2. In nucleotides, the CDR3 is TGTGCCAGCAGCTTGCGAAGGACGGGGGGGGAGACCCAGTACTTC. Its protein product is CASSLRRTGGETQYF.